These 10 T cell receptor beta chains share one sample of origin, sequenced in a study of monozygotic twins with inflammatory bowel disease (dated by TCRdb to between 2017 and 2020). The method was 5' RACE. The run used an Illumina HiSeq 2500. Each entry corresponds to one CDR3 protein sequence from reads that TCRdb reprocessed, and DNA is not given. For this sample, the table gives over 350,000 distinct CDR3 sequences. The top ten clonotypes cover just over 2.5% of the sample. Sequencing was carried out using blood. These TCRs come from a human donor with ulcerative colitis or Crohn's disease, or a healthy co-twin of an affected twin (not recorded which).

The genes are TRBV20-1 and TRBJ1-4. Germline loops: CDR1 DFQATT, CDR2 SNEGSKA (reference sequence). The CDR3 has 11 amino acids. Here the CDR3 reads CSAAQEEKLFF.

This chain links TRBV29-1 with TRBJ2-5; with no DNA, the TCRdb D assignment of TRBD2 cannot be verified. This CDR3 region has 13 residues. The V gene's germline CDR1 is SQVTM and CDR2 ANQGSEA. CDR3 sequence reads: CSVNQGGRETQYF.

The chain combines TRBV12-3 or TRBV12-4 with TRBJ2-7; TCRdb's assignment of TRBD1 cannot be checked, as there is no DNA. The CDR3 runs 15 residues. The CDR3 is CASSGQGLFSYEQYF.

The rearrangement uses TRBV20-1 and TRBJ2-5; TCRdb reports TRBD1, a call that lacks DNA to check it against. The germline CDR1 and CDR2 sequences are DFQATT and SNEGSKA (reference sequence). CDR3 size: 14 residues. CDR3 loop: CSAGEIQGQETQYF.

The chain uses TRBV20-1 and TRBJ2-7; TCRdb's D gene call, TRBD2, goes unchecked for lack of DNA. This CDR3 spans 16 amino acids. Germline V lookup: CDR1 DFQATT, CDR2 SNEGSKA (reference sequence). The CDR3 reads CSARDWGSGGWNEQYF.

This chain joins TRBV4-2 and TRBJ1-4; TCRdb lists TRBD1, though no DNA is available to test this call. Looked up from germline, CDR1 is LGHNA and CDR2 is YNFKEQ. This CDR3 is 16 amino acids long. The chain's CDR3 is CASSQGSGTGNEKLFF.

The CDR3 loop is CSAVPGGLNYNEQFF. The rearrangement joins TRBV20-1 to TRBJ2-1; checking the TCRdb D call of TRBD2 is not possible without DNA. Germline CDR1 and CDR2: DFQATT and SNEGSKA (reference sequence). The CDR3 has 15 amino acids.

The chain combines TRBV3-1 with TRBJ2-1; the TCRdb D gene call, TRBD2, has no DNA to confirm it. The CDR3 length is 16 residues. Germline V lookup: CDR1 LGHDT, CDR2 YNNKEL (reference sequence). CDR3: CASSQDGGLVGVEQFF.

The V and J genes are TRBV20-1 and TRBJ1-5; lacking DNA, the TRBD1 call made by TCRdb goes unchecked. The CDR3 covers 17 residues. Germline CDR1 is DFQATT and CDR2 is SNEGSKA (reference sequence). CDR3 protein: CSARDRQRMNSNQPQHF.

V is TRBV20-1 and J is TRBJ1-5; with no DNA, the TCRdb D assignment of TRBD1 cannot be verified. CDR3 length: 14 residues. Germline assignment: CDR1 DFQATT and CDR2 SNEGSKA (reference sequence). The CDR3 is CSAHQGRSNQPQHF.